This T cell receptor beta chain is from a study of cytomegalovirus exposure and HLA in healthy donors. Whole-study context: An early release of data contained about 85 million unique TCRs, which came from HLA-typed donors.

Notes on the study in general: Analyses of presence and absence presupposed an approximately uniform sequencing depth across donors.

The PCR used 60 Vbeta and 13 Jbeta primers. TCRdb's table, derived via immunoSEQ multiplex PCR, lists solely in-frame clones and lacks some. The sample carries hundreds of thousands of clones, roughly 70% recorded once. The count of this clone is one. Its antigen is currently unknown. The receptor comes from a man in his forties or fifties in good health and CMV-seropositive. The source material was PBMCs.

The CDR3 region is CASSPWRGGDYEQYF. In DNA, the CDR3 is TGTGCCAGTTCACCGTGGAGGGGGGGTGACTACGAGCAGTACTTC. This sequence joins TRBV19 and TRBJ2-7, with D possibly TRBD2 on 7 matching bases. Trimming removed 8 bases from V and 3 bases from J, with 20 bases in between. The CDR3 is 15 amino acids. From germline, CDR1 is LNHDA and CDR2 SQIVND (reference sequence). Full variable domain (remainder filled in from reference TRBV19 and TRBJ2-7): DGGITQSPKYLFRKEGQNVTLSCEQNLNHDAMYWYRQDPGQGLRLIYYSQIVNDFQKGDIAEGYSVSREKKESFPLTVTSAQKNPTAFYLCASSPWRGGDYEQYFGPGTRLTVT.